This T cell receptor (beta chain) was profiled in a study of blood T cell repertoires in COVID-19. Participants came from roughly 23 US areas, aged about 18 to 100 years. Participant-given clinical history determined each cohort assignment. In the source study's methods: From reference gene primer amplification, estimates of nucleated cell counts were derived. TCRdb's copy holds only in-frame clones and misses some; the assay was immunoSEQ multiplex PCR. V and J calls and clone size are copied from that table; D and trimming were computed from the DNA. The repertoire holds 130,000 to 150,000 clones, with approximately 88% as singletons. With V trimmed by 3 bases and J by 8 bases, 15 bases remained unmatched. Germline values: CDR1 SGHTS, CDR2 YDEGEE. This CDR3 region has 17 residues.

The clonotype was recovered from a woman aged 25 to 45 with acute COVID-19. V is TRBV5-8 and J is TRBJ1-5, with 9 bases matching TRBD1. Sequencing was done on a sample of PBMCs or T cells enriched from blood (not recorded which). This chain's CDR3 is CASSWRYLGQGTEPQHF. The CDR3 coding sequence is TGTGCCAGCAGCTGGCGGTATTTGGGACAGGGTACTGAGCCCCAGCATTTT.